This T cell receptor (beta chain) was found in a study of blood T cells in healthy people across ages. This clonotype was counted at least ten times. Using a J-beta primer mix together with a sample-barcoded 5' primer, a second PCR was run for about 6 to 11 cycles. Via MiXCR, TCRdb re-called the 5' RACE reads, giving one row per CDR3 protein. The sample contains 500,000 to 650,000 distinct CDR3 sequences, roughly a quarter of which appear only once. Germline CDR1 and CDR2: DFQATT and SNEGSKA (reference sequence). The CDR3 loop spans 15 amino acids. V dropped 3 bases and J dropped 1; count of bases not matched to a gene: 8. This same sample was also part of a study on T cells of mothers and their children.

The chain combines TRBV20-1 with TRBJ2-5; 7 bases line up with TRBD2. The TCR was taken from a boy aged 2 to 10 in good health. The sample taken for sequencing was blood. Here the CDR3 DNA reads TGCAGTGCTAGTCGGGATACGGGGGGCCAAGAGACCCAGTACTTC. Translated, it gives CSASRDTGGQETQYF.